The 7 T cell receptor beta chains reported below all come from one sample, sequenced in a study of T cell responses to AZD1222 COVID-19 vaccine. Using immunoSEQ multiplex PCR, the repertoire was profiled, and TCRdb retains in-frame clones only, with some absent. The sample has about 97,000 clones, around 87% seen once. This specimen was peripheral blood, taken 28 days after the second AZD1222 dose. The receptors derive from an adult who received the AZD1222 COVID-19 vaccine.

This clone was detected once. This chain joins TRBV30 and TRBJ2-7; 10 bases fit TRBD1. The CDR3 spans 14 residues. CDR1 is GTSNPN, CDR2 SVGIG, per germline (reference sequence). V lost 0 bases to trimming and J lost 3 bases; unmatched junction nucleotides: 2. In DNA form, the CDR3 reads TGTGCCTGGAGTGTCGGGACAGGGGACTACGAGCAGTACTTC. It specifies CAWSVGTGDYEQYF. Filled out from reference TRBV30 and TRBJ2-7, the complete variable domain reads SQTIHQWPATLVQPVGSPLSLECTVEGTSNPNLYWYRQAAGRGLQLLFYSVGIGQISSEVPQNLSASRPQDRQFILSSKKLLLSDSGFYLCAWSVGTGDYEQYFGPGTRLTVT.

The chain carries TRBV19 and TRBJ2-1, with D tentatively TRBD1 (6 bases). The germline V and J ends were trimmed by 6 bases and 1 base, with 10 bases remaining between them. The CDR3 totals 14 residues. CDR1 LNHDA and CDR2 SQIVND come from the germline V gene (reference sequence). The chain's CDR3 is CASSRTASYNEQFF. Here the CDR3 DNA reads TGTGCCAGTAGCCGGACAGCGTCCTACAATGAGCAGTTCTTC.

The V gene is TRBV30, the J gene TRBJ2-3, with D unclear. Germline lookup yields CDR1 GTSNPN and CDR2 SVGIG (reference sequence). The CDR3 runs to 14 residues. V dropped 1 base and J dropped 2 bases, with 10 bases sitting between them. Written as DNA, the CDR3 is TGTGCCTGGAGTGACCACATCTCCACAGATACGCAGTATTTT. The encoded protein is CAWSDHISTDTQYF.

The J gene is TRBJ2-1, the V gene TRBV19; 8 nucleotides align to TRBD1. V lost 10 bases to trimming and J lost 6 bases; unmatched junction nucleotides: 17. The CDR3 is 16 residues long. Germline assignment: CDR1 LNHDA and CDR2 SQIVND (reference sequence). CDR3 nucleotides: TGTGCCACCGCTACACCAAGCGGAACAGGGGGCAATGAGCAGTTCTTC. Protein sequence: CATATPSGTGGNEQFF.

The chain is built from TRBV7-3 and TRBJ2-6; maybe TRBD1 (6 bases). Germline-derived CDR1 and CDR2 are SGHTA and FQGTGA. CDR3 length equals 16 residues. V lost 1 base and J lost 2, with 9 bases in between. CDR3 DNA: TGTGCCAGCAGCTTAAAACAGGGAGCTGGGGCCAACGTCCTGACTTTC. It encodes CASSLKQGAGANVLTF. Together with reference TRBV7-3 and TRBJ2-6, the CDR3 gives the full variable domain: GAGVSQTPSNKVTEKGKYVELRCDPISGHTALYWYRQSLGQGPEFLIYFQGTGAADDSGLPNDRFFAVRPEGSVSTLKIQRTERGDSAVYLCASSLKQGAGANVLTFGAGSRLTVL.

V usage is TRBV5-4 and J usage is TRBJ2-2, with a weak D call TRBD2 (6 bases). Germline values: CDR1 SGHNT, CDR2 YYREEE (reference sequence). V dropped 4 bases and J dropped 1 base, with 11 bases sitting between them. The CDR3 spans 15 residues. The CDR3 DNA reads TGTGCCAGCAGCCCCCTGGAGGGGAACACCGGGGAGCTGTTTTTT. It codes for CASSPLEGNTGELFF.

This chain joins TRBV19 and TRBJ2-7; D is unresolved. Trimming left V 8 bases short and J 0 bases short, with 5 bases between. From germline, CDR1 is LNHDA and CDR2 SQIVND (reference sequence). The CDR3 covers 11 residues. In nucleotides, the CDR3 is TGTGCCAGTGCAAACTCCTACGAGCAGTACTTC. Its translation is CASANSYEQYF.